A single sample is the source of the 6 T cell receptor beta chains below, sequenced in a study of cytomegalovirus exposure and HLA in healthy donors. Primers for the PCR totalled 60 Vbeta and 13 Jbeta. Profiling relied on immunoSEQ multiplex PCR, and the TCRdb table lists in-frame clones only, not all of them. The sample includes approximately 250,000 clones, roughly 85% of them seen just once. Sequencing used PBMCs. Receptor source: a girl aged 2 to 10 in good health and CMV-seronegative.

This clone was observed once. This sequence joins TRBV9 and TRBJ2-1, with 7 nucleotides matching TRBD1. The J segment lost 3 bases and the V segment lost 7 bases, leaving 10 bases of the junction unmatched. Germline loops: CDR1 SGDLS, CDR2 YYNGEE. The CDR3 contains 15 residues. The CDR3: CASVTRQGVYNEQFF. CDR3 bases: TGTGCCAGCGTTACGAGGCAGGGGGTCTACAATGAGCAGTTCTTC.

The CDR3 DNA reads as TGTGCCAGCAGCTTGGACGGGGTGGAGGGTTGGGTCACTGAAGCTTTCTTT. This codes for CASSLDGVEGWVTEAFF. This chain uses TRBV5-6 with TRBJ1-1; D ambiguous. The V gene lost 0 bases and the J gene lost 4 bases, with 19 bases spanning the gap. CDR1 is SGHDT, CDR2 YYEEEE, per germline. The length of the CDR3 is 17 residues.

The chain recombines TRBV10-2 with TRBJ2-3; 9 bases match TRBD2. V lost 3 bases and J lost 6; bases outside the gene matches: 10. Germline V gives CDR1 WSHSY, CDR2 SAAADI. The CDR3 totals 16 residues. The chain's CDR3 is CASSDSLREGPDTQYF. DNA of the CDR3: TGCGCCAGCAGTGATAGTTTGCGGGAGGGCCCGGATACGCAGTATTTT.

The chain uses TRBV19 and TRBJ1-5, with D unresolved. This CDR3 spans 14 amino acids. V was trimmed by 5 bases and J by 4 bases, leaving 12 bases between them. From germline, CDR1 is LNHDA and CDR2 SQIVND (reference sequence). The DNA for the CDR3 is TGTGCCAGTAGTCCGGCAGGTCGGAATCAGCCCCAGCATTTT. Translating gives CASSPAGRNQPQHF.

This chain links TRBV30 with TRBJ2-7; 10 positions agree with TRBD2. The length of the CDR3 is 14 residues. Per the germline V gene, CDR1 is GTSNPN and CDR2 is SVGIG (reference sequence). Trimming cost V 4 bases and J 4 bases; bases outside gene matches: 7. In nucleotides, the CDR3 is TGTGCCTGGACTCTTAGCGGGGGGCTGTACGAGCAGTACTTC. Amino acid sequence: CAWTLSGGLYEQYF.

CDR3 in DNA: TGTGCCTGGACTATCACTAGCGTTAAAGAGACCCAGTACTTC. It specifies CAWTITSVKETQYF. The chain recombines TRBV30 with TRBJ2-5; 7 bases line up with TRBD2. Germline V gives CDR1 GTSNPN, CDR2 SVGIG (reference sequence). V shed 4 bases and J 3 bases; nucleotides not matched to a gene: 8. CDR3 length: 14 amino acids.